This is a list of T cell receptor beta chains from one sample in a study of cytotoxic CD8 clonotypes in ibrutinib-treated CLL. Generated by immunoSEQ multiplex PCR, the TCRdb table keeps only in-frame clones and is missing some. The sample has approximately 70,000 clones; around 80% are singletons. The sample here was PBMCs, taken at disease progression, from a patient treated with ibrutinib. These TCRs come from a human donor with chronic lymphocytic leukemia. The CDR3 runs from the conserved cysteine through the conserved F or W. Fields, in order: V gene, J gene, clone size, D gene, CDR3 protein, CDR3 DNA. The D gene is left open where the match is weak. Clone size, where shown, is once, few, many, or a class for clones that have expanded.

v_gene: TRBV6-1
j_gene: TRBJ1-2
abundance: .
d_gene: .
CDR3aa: CASSELIGTRNGYTF
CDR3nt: TGTGCCAGCAGTGAACTGATAGGGACGAGGAATGGCTACACCTTC

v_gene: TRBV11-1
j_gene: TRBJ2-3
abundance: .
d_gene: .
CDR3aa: CASSLQPQRGTDTQYF
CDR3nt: TGTGCCAGCAGCTTGCAGCCCCAGCGAGGGACAGATACGCAGTATTTT

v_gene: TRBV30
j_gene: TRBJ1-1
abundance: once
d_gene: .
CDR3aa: CAWSHLTEAFF
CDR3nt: TGTGCCTGGAGTCATCTTACTGAAGCTTTCTTT

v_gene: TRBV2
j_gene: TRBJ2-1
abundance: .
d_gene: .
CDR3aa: CASSPSRLAGGNEQFF
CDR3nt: TGTGCCAGCAGTCCGTCGCGACTAGCAGGGGGCAATGAGCAGTTCTTC

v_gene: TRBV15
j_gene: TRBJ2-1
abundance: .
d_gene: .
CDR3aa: CATRRGQYNEQFF
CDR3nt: TGTGCCACCAGACGGGGGCAGTACAATGAGCAGTTCTTC

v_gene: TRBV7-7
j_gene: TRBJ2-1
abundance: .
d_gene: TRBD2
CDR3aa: CASSLSGGAYNEQFF
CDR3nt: TGTGCCAGCAGCTTAAGCGGGGGGGCCTACAATGAGCAGTTCTTC

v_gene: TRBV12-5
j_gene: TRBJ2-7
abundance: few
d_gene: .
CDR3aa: CASGLGHLQHYEQYF
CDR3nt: TGTGCTAGTGGTTTGGGACACCTACAGCACTACGAGCAGTACTTC

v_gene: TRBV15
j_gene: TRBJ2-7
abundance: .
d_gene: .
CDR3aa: CATSNPGPNSYEQYF
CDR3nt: TGTGCCACCAGCAACCCGGGTCCCAATTCCTACGAGCAGTACTTC

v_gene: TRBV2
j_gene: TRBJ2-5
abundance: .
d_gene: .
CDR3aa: CASSSGPETQYF
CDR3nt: TGTGCCAGCAGTTCGGGGCCAGAGACCCAGTACTTC

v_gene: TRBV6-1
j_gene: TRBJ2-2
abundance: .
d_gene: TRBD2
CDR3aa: CASSEGASGRTGELFF
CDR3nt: TGTGCCAGCAGTGAAGGCGCTAGCGGGAGAACCGGGGAGCTGTTTTTT

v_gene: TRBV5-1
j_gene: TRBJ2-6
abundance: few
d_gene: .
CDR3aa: CASSPILGDRPSGANVLTF
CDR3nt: TGCGCCAGCAGCCCTATCTTGGGAGACAGGCCCTCTGGGGCCAACGTCCTGACTTTC

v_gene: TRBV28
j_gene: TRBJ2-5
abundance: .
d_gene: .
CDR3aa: CAAAPSVQETQYF
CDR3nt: TGTGCCGCAGCACCGTCCGTCCAAGAGACCCAGTACTTC

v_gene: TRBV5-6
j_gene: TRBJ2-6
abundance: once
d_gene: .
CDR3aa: CASSIRPLGVSSGANVLTF
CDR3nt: TGTGCCAGCAGCATTAGGCCATTAGGGGTGTCCTCTGGGGCCAACGTCCTGACTTTC

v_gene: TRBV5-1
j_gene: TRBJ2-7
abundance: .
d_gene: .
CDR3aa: CASSLGGVKYYEQYF
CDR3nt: TGCGCCAGCAGCTTGGGAGGGGTGAAGTACTACGAGCAGTACTTC

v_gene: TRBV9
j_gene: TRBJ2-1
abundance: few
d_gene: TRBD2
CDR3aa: CASSVTNSGFPYNEQFF
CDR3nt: TGTGCCAGCAGCGTCACGAATAGCGGGTTCCCCTACAATGAGCAGTTCTTC

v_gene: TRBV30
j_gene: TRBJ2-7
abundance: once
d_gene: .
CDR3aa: CAWRFSLSGEQYF
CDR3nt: TGTGCCTGGAGGTTCTCCCTGTCGGGCGAGCAGTACTTC

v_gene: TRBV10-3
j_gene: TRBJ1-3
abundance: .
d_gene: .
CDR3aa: CAMSEGRSSGNTIYF
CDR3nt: TGTGCCATGTCGGAGGGACGGAGCTCTGGAAACACCATATATTTT

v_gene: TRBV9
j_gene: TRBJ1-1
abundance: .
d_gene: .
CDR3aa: CASSVEGLPNTEAFF
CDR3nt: TGTGCCAGCAGCGTAGAGGGTCTCCCGAACACTGAAGCTTTCTTT

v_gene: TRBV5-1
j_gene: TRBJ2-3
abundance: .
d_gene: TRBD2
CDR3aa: CASSNGLADTQYF
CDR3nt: TGCGCCAGCAGCAATGGACTAGCTGATACGCAGTATTTT

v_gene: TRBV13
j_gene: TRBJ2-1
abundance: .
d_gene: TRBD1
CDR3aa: CASSPSGGQSSYNEQFF
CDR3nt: TGTGCCAGCAGCCCCAGTGGGGGACAGAGCTCCTACAATGAGCAGTTCTTC

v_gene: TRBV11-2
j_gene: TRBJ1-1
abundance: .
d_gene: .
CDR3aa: CASRGGLRTEAFF
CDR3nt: TGTGCCAGCAGAGGCGGTTTGCGCACTGAAGCTTTCTTT

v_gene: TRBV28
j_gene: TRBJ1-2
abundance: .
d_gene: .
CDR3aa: CASSLPLFLGDYGYTF
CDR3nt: TGTGCCAGCAGTTTACCCCTGTTCCTGGGGGATTATGGCTACACCTTC

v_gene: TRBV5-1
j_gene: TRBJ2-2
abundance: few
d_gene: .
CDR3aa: CASSFDRLGGGELFF
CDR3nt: TGCGCCAGCAGCTTCGATCGCCTGGGCGGCGGGGAGCTGTTTTTT

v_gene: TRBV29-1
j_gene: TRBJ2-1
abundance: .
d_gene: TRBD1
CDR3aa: CSGTGGRQFF
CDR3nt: TGCAGCGGGACAGGGGGTCGGCAGTTCTTC

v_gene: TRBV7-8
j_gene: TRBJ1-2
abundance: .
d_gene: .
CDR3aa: CASSLATIFGYTF
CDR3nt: TGTGCCAGCAGCTTAGCGACCATATTTGGCTACACCTTC

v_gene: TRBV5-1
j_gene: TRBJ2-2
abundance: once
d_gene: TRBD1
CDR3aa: CASSTGQGGELFF
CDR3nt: TGCGCCAGCAGCACCGGACAGGGAGGGGAGCTGTTTTTT

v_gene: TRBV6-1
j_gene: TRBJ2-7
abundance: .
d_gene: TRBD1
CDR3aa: CASSPWGQGAYEQYF
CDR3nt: TGTGCCAGCAGTCCGTGGGGACAGGGAGCCTACGAGCAGTACTTC